This T cell receptor (beta chain) originates from a study of cytomegalovirus exposure and HLA in healthy donors (dated by TCRdb to the late 2010s). Looking at the study overall: An earlier analysis of some 500 of the donors reported 250 to 300 Gb of sequence data and roughly 110 million unique TCR beta sequences from about 179 million T cells. A separate validation cohort of roughly 130 different subjects was used in addition to the 666-subject first cohort. Both class I and class II loci were covered by HLA typing, at four-digit resolution. Approximately 310 gigabases of sequencing data and roughly 80 million unique TCR sequences made up an early release that covered fewer than 650 HLA-typed donors. Four or five DR-DQ haplotypes were handled as single units for association and clustering because linkage in the cohort was strong. Of the roughly 400 genotyped donors, roughly 80% fell in the genetic ancestry cluster associated with self-reported Caucasian donors. In the later analysis, no new phenotypic data were used to find candidate immune exposures; instead, reliance was placed on TCR beta sequences and their occurrence across donors. A later genetic analysis took genome-wide SNP genotypes for about 60% of the roughly 670 donors and used that subset as a discovery cohort. The aim of the study was to test whether cataloging public T cell receptors could identify signatures of past pathogen exposure. Using immunosequencing, the study profiled T cell repertoires from 550 to 750 subjects and related those repertoires to cytomegalovirus serostatus. To decide whether each TCR beta V gene segment behaved as functional or pseudogenic, an earlier analysis of some 580 of the donors relied on high-throughput TCR beta sequencing. A later analysis re-examined previously published TCR beta repertoires from more than 600 donors and added high-resolution HLA genotyping to investigate patterns of TCR occurrence. Alongside the repertoire data, information on donor age, sex, ethnicity and CMV serostatus was compiled. To predict cytomegalovirus infection status, the study combined high-throughput TCR immunosequencing, statistical association of individual TCRs with disease status, and machine learning. The number of donors typed differed by locus, with 629-630 for A, B, C, DRB1 and DQB1, roughly 550 for DQA1, approximately 580 for DPA1, and some 440 for DPB1. All discovery cohort repertoires had been generated on a single sequencing platform. On average, 235,054 unique TCR beta nucleotide sequences were sequenced per donor among some 430 genotyped donors of the cohort, with 15% to 20% of those sequences being non-productive.

The cysteine opens and the phenylalanine closes a CDR3 of 13 amino acids. Just CDR3 DNA is preserved here, 39 bases in frame from base 1. The germline V end is reduced by 5 bases and the J end by 6 bases; junction bases left unmatched: 3. The germline V gene supplies CDR1 MNHNS and CDR2 SASEGT. To note about this clone: The antigen this receptor binds is unknown. Nothing much larger sits one base from this clone, and base qualities are not available.

Library preparation was by the immunoSEQ multiplex PCR assay. For the multiplex PCR, a mixture combining 60 forward primers for TCR Vbeta segments and 13 reverse primers for TCR Jbeta segments was used. The CDR3 region of rearranged TCR beta genes was amplified from genomic DNA by a multiplex PCR assay. The Illumina HiSeq System was used to sequence the amplified TCR beta libraries as 87-base-pair reads. As for how the authors treated the data: A later analysis tallied 80 million to 95 million unique TCR beta chains across the 640 or so repertoires, and 10 million to 11 million of those chains were shared by two or more donors. To remove PCR and sequencing errors, raw reads were error-corrected and collapsed into unique sequences using a nearest-neighbor algorithm that merged closely related sequences. Alignment of CDR3 sequences to IMGT reference sequences was used to assign V, D and J gene segments. For a sequence to be retained, at least a six-nucleotide match to both a V gene segment and a J gene segment was required. A rearrangement counted as productive if the CDR3 had no stop codons and remained in frame with V and J, and every other rearrangement counted as non-productive. CDR3 was defined according to IMGT convention as the region running from the second conserved V-encoded cysteine to the conserved J-encoded phenylalanine. The earlier analysis of 500 to 600 of the donors excluded sequences that lacked an unambiguous match to a single V gene segment. An earlier analysis of around 600 of the donors classified V segments as functional when productive rearrangements were above 56.7% and as segregating when the standard deviation between donors was above 5%. A statistical classification framework was developed to diagnose cytomegalovirus status using the catalog of TCR beta chain sequences. V and J gene assignment, in a later analysis, came from comparing TCR nucleotide sequences with IMGT/GENE-DB human TR gene sequences. Using the TCRdist pipeline, a later analysis assigned CDR3 sequences along with most-parsimonious VDJ recombination scenarios. In a later analysis, each TCR beta chain was defined by its CDR3 amino acid sequence together with its V-gene family, and reads without a unique V-gene family were excluded. A later analysis removed 550 to 650 highly shared, low-generation-probability nucleotide sequences to deal with suspected cross-contamination and a sequencing artifact. In a later analysis, a clonal expansion index was calculated for each public chain from normalized within-repertoire ranks of inferred template counts. In a later analysis, generation probabilities were computed using a VDJ recombination model fitted to out-of-frame rearrangements, and the results were checked against IGoR. In a later analysis, TCR-TCR, TCR-HLA and TCR-CMV co-occurrence was scored with hypergeometric tests, and a repertoire-size bias correction was applied to TCR pairs. False discovery rates were estimated in a later analysis by permuting HLA or CMV assignments 20 times. A later analysis grouped co-occurring TCRs with DBSCAN, adding TCRdist sequence similarity when clustering within HLA-allele-positive subsets. Repertoires with fewer than 30,000 or more than 120,000 public chains were left out of co-occurrence clustering, as were about 5 repertoires with anomalous nucleotide sharing. TCRdb re-hosts the immuneACCESS table, in-frame sequences only. Its copies lack some clones; in the studies checked, an unresolved V gene accounts for under half of them, and the cause for the rest is not known. That table furnishes V, J and clone size, whereas the DNA furnished D and trimming. The sample table shows roughly 150,000 clones, and roughly 82% are seen once. 5.5% to 8.5% of the sample comes from the top ten.

In total, roughly 670 healthy bone marrow donors made up the cohort. All cohort members were sampled while nominally healthy, although unrecorded immune exposures were likely present. The donor was CMV seropositive and belonged to the group of some 290 seropositive cohort members. A peripheral blood sample was collected from each donor, and TCR beta sequencing was performed on peripheral blood mononuclear cells. The Qiagen DNeasy Blood Extraction Kit was used to extract genomic DNA from the blood cell samples. Study-wide conclusions, independent of this receptor: When HLA alleles, especially DR and DQ, strongly co-occurred, attributing TCR associations to individual alleles was difficult. In a later analysis, HLA-associated TCR beta chains were found to be more clonally expanded and to have lower generation probabilities than equally common non-associated chains. Presence/absence analyses assumed roughly uniform sequencing depth across donors, an assumption that may not hold. Linkage disequilibrium might explain the correlated functional status among segregating V segments, but an unknown experimental factor could not be ruled out. Because counts were too low, seventeen rarely observed V segments, including chromosome 9 orphons, were excluded from the earlier analysis of 500 to 700 of the donors. Cytomegalovirus status was reported to be diagnosed by the classifier with high specificity and sensitivity in both the original and validation cohorts. Compared with the approximately 670-donor mean, donors in an Asian-associated ancestry cluster had fewer N-insertions in productive TCRs, according to a later genetic analysis. In a later analysis, TCR association rates were found to vary across HLA loci, with the most associated TCRs seen for DRB1 alleles and the fewest for HLA-C alleles. For the cohort, immune exposure information was limited to CMV serostatus. An earlier analysis of several hundred of the donors showed that most TCR beta V segments appeared in productive rearrangements either about 87% or about 30% of the time, which broadly matched IMGT annotations. The study listed around 160 TCR beta chains as associated with cytomegalovirus. Because HLA typing was missing for some donors at each locus, association tests included only the typed subset. V-gene and J-gene trimming of TCR beta chains was associated with a missense DCLRE1C variant in a later genetic analysis, and the association was replicated in an independent cohort. A later analysis found that most CMV-associated TCR beta chains appeared HLA-restricted, with HLA associations seemingly driven largely by CMV exposure. The authors suggested that the approach could potentially be generalized to other disease states and immunological phenotypes. A further reported finding was that TCR beta sequences accurately predicted the HLA-A and HLA-B alleles for most subjects in the first cohort. In vitro tests confirmed that a few of the cytomegalovirus-associated TCR beta chains recognize cytomegalovirus antigens. In a later analysis, several top co-occurrence clusters were reported to appear linked to parvovirus B19, influenza, CMV and Epstein-Barr virus. Specific HLA alleles were associated with some 15,000 TCR beta sequences at a false discovery rate of 0.05 in a later analysis. Across donors, most TCR sequences were observed very rarely, whereas some public TCRs were present in many individuals. The 87-base-pair reads could not distinguish some IMGT-functional V segments, including TRBV6-2 and TRBV6-3, so those segments were excluded. In this cohort, only TCR beta chains were sequenced, and detectable features were limited by the absence of alpha or paired-chain data. A cluster of highly shared sequence variants was judged likely to be a technical artifact of the sequencing pipeline.

The clonotype comes from a woman aged 45-60 years in good health and CMV-seropositive. The chain couples TRBV6-1 to TRBJ2-7; TRBD2 matches 11 bases in the middle. Sequencing was done on a sample of PBMCs. The nucleotide sequence is given as TGTGCCAGCAGTACAACTAGCGGGGGCGAGCAGTACTTC. The resulting protein is CASSTTSGGEQYF.